Each of the 6 T cell receptor beta chains below was sequenced from the same sample in a study of neurological immune-mediated disorders. TCRdb re-derived calls from the 5' RACE reads in MiXCR, one entry per CDR3 protein. Of 50,000 to 60,000 distinct CDR3 sequences in the sample, under 5% were seen once. The sample comprised CD4+ T cells from blood. The receptors originated from a woman aged 40 to 50 with multiple sclerosis.

This clonotype was observed many times. The gene calls are TRBV10-3 and TRBJ1-2, with a tentative D call TRBD1 (6 bases). The V and J ends lost 10 bases and 3 bases respectively, with 15 bases between them. This CDR3 region has 13 residues. The V gene's germline CDR1 is ENHRY and CDR2 SYGVKD. This chain's CDR3 is CATEPRGHYGYTF. Here the CDR3 DNA reads TGTGCCACTGAGCCCAGGGGTCACTATGGCTACACCTTC.

This clonotype was observed at least ten times. The genes are TRBV3-1 and TRBJ2-3; 8 bases agree with TRBD1. Trimming at V came to 8 bases and at J to 1 base, leaving 5 bases not matched to a gene. This CDR3 contains 14 residues. CDR1 and CDR2 (germline): LGHDT, YNNKEL (reference sequence). CDR3 coding DNA: TGTGCCAGCTCCGGGGGACAGGGCACAGATACGCAGTATTTT. This codes for CASSGGQGTDTQYF.

At least ten counts were recorded for this clonotype. The rearrangement links TRBV3-1 to TRBJ2-5, with 10 positions matching TRBD1. The V gene end was trimmed by 11 bases and the J gene end by 5 bases; junction bases not matched to a gene: 8. Germline V gene lookup returns CDR1 LGHDT and CDR2 YNNKEL (reference sequence). The CDR3 loop spans 13 amino acids. CDR3 region: CAARDRGTETQYF. As DNA, the CDR3 is TGTGCCGCCCGGGACAGGGGAACGGAGACCCAGTACTTC.

This clonotype was recorded many times. This rearrangement joins TRBV5-1 to TRBJ2-1, with D possibly matching TRBD2 (7 bases). In germline, CDR1 is SGHRS, CDR2 YFSETQ. V was clipped by 4 bases and J by 3 bases, with 11 bases between them. The CDR3 contains 14 residues. CDR3 DNA sequence: TGCGCCAGCAGCGGGGGGGGGCGCTACAATGAGCAGTTCTTC. Translating gives CASSGGGRYNEQFF.

This clonotype was seen repeatedly, ten times or more. V is TRBV6-2 or TRBV6-3 and J is TRBJ2-1; no firm D call. V lost 7 bases and J lost 10, with 17 bases in between. The CDR3 is made up of 13 amino acids. Per the germline V gene, CDR1 is MNHEY and CDR2 is SVGEGT. CDR3 amino acids: CASTPRSQEEQFF. The DNA for the CDR3 is TGTGCCAGCACGCCCCGATCTCAGGAAGAGCAGTTCTTC.

This clonotype was counted at least ten times. CDR3 nucleotide sequence: TGTGCCAGCAGCTTGTCGCGCAATCAGCCCCAGCATTTT. Protein sequence: CASSLSRNQPQHF. V gene TRBV13 combines with J gene TRBJ1-5; no reliable D call. Germline V gives CDR1 PRHDT, CDR2 FYEKMQ (reference sequence). The CDR3 is 13 amino acids. The V and J ends lost 3 bases and 2 bases respectively, with 5 bases between them.